This TCR beta chain came from a study of PD-L1 blockade in urothelial cancer. Study in general: Blood yielded a median of about 140,000 T cells per sample.

The CDR3 extends over 13 amino acids. Germline values: CDR1 SNHLY, CDR2 FYNNEI. Between the trimmed V and J ends, which lost 7 bases and 8 bases, there was a span of 17 bases. Libraries were prepared by immunoSEQ multiplex PCR; TCRdb keeps only in-frame clonotypes and omits some of them. Counted here are approximately 71,000 clones, about 83% occurring once; the ten biggest clones make up roughly 8.3%. This sample's time point: pretreatment peripheral blood. Locally advanced or metastatic urothelial carcinoma was present in patients. The genes are TRBV2 and TRBJ1-2; a possible D gene is TRBD1 (6 bases). The sample here was PBMCs, taken around atezolizumab (anti-PD-L1) treatment. The receptor was derived from a woman aged 70-85 years with urothelial cancer. The CDR3 reads CASIPQGFEGYTF. As DNA, the CDR3 is TGTGCCAGCATCCCACAGGGATTTGAGGGCTACACCTTC.